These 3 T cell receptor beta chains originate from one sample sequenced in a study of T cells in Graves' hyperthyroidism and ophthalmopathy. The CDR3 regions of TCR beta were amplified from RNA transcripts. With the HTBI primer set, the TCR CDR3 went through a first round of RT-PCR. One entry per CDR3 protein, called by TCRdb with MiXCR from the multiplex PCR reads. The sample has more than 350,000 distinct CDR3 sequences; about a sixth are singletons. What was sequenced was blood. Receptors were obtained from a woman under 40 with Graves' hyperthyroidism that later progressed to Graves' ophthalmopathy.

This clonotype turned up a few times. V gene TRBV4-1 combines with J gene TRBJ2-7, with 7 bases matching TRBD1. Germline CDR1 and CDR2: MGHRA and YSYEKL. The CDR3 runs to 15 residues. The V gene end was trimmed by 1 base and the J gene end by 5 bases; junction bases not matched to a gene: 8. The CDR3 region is CASSQVWQGVHEQYF. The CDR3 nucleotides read TGCGCCAGCAGCCAAGTGTGGCAGGGGGTCCACGAGCAGTACTTC.

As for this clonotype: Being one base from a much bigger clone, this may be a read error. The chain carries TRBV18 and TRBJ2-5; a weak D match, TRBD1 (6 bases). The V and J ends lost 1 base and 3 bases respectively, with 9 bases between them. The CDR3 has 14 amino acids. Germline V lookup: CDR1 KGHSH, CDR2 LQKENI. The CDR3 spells CASSPRGQKETQYF. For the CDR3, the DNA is TGTGCCAGCTCACCACGAGGACAGAAAGAGACCCAGTACTTC.

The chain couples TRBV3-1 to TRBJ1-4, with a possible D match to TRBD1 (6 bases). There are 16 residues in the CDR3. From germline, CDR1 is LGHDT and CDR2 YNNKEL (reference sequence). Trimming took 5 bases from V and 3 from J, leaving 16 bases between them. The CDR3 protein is CASSKQQGRPNEKLFF. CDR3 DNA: TGTGCCAGCAGCAAACAACAGGGACGGCCTAATGAAAAACTGTTTTTT.